The T cell receptor (beta chain) under discussion was sequenced for a study of blood T cell repertoires in COVID-19. Overall study context: Sites across the United States, Italy and Spain contributed samples from acute and convalescent COVID-19. Sources were T cells, B-cell-depleted T cells, or PBMCs; the material itself was cDNA or gDNA.

Authors' analysis steps: Estimates of nucleated cell counts were drawn from the amplification of reference gene primers. Method: immunoSEQ multiplex PCR; TCRdb's copy keeps in-frame clones and lacks some. That table gives V, J and clone size, and the DNA gave D and trimming. The sample contains roughly 41,000 clones, about four fifths of which appear only once. CDR1 and CDR2 from the germline V gene are SEHNR and FQNEAQ (reference sequence). Trimming took 5 bases from V and 4 from J, leaving 12 bases between them. The CDR3 length is 15 residues. This clonotype was obtained from a woman of 80 years or more with acute or convalescent COVID-19. The V and J genes are TRBV7-9 and TRBJ1-6, with D hard to call. The sample was peripheral blood. For the CDR3, the DNA is TGTGCCAGCAGCCCATTGGGCTCATATAATTCACCCCTCCACTTT. The encoded protein is CASSPLGSYNSPLHF.